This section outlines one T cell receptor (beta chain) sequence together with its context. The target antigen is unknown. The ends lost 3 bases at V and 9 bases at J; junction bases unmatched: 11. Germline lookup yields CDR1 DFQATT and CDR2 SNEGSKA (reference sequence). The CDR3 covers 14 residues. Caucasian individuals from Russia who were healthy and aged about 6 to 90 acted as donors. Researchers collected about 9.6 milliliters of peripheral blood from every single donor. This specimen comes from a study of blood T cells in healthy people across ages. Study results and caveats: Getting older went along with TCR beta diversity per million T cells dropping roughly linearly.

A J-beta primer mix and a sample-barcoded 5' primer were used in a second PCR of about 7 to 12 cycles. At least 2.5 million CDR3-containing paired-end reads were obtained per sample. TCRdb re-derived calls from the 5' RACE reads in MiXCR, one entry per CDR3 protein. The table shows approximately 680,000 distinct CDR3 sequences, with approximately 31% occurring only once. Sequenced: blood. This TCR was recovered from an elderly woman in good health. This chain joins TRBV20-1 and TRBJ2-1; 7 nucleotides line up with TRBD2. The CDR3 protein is CSASSSGGDAEQFF. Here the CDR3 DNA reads TGCAGTGCTAGTTCTAGCGGAGGGGATGCTGAGCAGTTCTTC.